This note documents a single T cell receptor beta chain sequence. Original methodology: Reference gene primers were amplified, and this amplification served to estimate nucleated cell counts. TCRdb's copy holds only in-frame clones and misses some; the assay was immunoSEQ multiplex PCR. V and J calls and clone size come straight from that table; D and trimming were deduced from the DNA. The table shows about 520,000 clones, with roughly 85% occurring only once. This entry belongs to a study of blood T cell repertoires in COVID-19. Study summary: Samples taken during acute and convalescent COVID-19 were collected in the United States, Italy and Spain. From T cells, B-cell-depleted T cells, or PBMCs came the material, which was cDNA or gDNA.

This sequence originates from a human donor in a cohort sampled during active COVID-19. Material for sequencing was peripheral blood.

Written as DNA, the CDR3 is TGTGCCAGCAGTTTAGAACCTATTGTAGGCGGGAGCTCCGAGCAGTACTTC. It yields the protein CASSLEPIVGGSSEQYF. J is TRBJ2-7 and V is TRBV28; TRBD2 agrees at 7 bases. The CDR3 runs to 17 residues. CDR1 and CDR2 from the germline V gene are MDHEN and SYDVKM. V dropped 2 bases and J dropped 6; count of bases not matched to a gene: 16. The whole variable domain, filled in from reference TRBV28 and TRBJ2-7, reads DVKVTQSSRYLVKRTGEKVFLECVQDMDHENMFWYRQDPGLGLRLIYFSYDVKMKEKGDIPEGYSVSREKKERFSLILESASTNQTSMYLCASSLEPIVGGSSEQYFGPGTRLTVT.